The sequence of this TCR beta chain was determined in a study of cytomegalovirus exposure and HLA in healthy donors. Per germline, CDR1 LNHDA and CDR2 SQIVND (reference sequence). The J segment lost 2 bases and the V segment lost 5 bases, leaving 6 bases of the junction unmatched. This CDR3 comprises 14 residues. Donors were ostensibly healthy at sampling, although undocumented immune exposures were probable. The PCR was carried out with 60 Vbeta primers and 13 Jbeta primers. Clones were sequenced by immunoSEQ multiplex PCR, and TCRdb holds only the in-frame ones, with some missing. Recorded here are about 200,000 clones; the top ten clones represent roughly 1.2%.

The TCR sequence derives from a girl aged 2 to 10 in good health and CMV-seropositive. V usage is TRBV19 and J usage is TRBJ2-7; 7 bases align to TRBD1. Sequenced: PBMCs. Written as DNA, the CDR3 is TGTGCCAGTAGTCGACAGGGCCTCCCCTACGAGCAGTACTTC. It translates to CASSRQGLPYEQYF.